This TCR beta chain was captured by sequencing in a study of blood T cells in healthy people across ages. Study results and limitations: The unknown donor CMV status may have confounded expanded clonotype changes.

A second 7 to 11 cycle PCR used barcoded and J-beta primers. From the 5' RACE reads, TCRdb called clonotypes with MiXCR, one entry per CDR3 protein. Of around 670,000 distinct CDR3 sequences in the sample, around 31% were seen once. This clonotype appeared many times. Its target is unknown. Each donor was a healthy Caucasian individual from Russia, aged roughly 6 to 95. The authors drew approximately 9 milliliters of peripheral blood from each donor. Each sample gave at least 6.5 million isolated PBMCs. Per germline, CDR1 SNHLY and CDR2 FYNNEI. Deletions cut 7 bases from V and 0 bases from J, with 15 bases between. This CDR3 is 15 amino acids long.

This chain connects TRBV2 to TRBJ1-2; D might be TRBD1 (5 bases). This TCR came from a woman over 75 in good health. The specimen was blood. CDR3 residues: CASIYGEGANYGYTF. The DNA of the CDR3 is TGTGCCAGCATCTATGGGGAAGGGGCTAACTATGGCTACACCTTC.